Sequencing of this T cell receptor (beta chain) was carried out in a study of shared clonotypes between healthy human individuals. Study-level background: Per donor, CD8 memory used one plate, CD8 naive used two, CD4 memory used three and CD4 naive used three.

The J segment lost 1 base and the V segment lost 2 bases, leaving 5 bases of the junction unmatched. This CDR3 has 16 residues. CDR1 GTSNPN and CDR2 SVGIG come from the germline V gene (reference sequence). Replicate PCRs for sorted subsets used roughly 200 ng DNA; this equaled 33,000 or so T cell genomes. TCRdb keeps only in-frame clones here, not all; method: immunoSEQ multiplex PCR. The table has approximately 740,000 clones, around 92% seen once. Terminally differentiated effector memory CD45RA+ cells were excluded by CCR7 positive selection of CD45RO-negative cells. In the case of this clone: Its target is unknown.

Regarding the study as a whole: Non-shared clonotypes had lower generation probabilities than clonotypes shared by all four sorted-subset donors. Among donors, clonotype sharing was expected to be affected by sequencing depth.

The sequence derives from a man younger than 45 in good health. V gene TRBV30 combines with J gene TRBJ2-1, with 10 bases matching TRBD2. The sequencing input was naive CD8+ T cells sorted from blood. The CDR3 here is CAWSLAGVRSYNEQFF. In DNA, the CDR3 is TGTGCCTGGAGTCTAGCGGGAGTGAGGTCCTACAATGAGCAGTTCTTC. Using reference TRBV30 and TRBJ2-1 for the parts outside the CDR3, the full variable domain is SQTIHQWPATLVQPVGSPLSLECTVEGTSNPNLYWYRQAAGRGLQLLFYSVGIGQISSEVPQNLSASRPQDRQFILSSKKLLLSDSGFYLCAWSLAGVRSYNEQFFGPGTRLTVL.